This T cell receptor (beta chain) was sequenced in a study of blood T cell repertoires in COVID-19. Study at large: Samples of COVID-19 (acute and convalescent) were obtained from the United States, Italy and Spain. T cells, B-cell-depleted T cells, or PBMCs supplied cDNA or gDNA.

Methods used by the authors: Reference gene primers were amplified, and this amplification served to estimate nucleated cell counts. Using immunoSEQ multiplex PCR, the repertoire was profiled, and TCRdb retains in-frame clones only, with some absent. That table gives V, J and clone size, and the DNA gave D and trimming. The top ten clones hold 5.1% of a sample with 70,000 or so clones, just over 90% of them seen once. The V and J ends lost 1 base and 0 bases respectively, with 12 bases between them. The CDR3 has 16 amino acids. Germline assignment: CDR1 MGHRA and CDR2 YSYEKL. The V and J genes are TRBV4-1 and TRBJ1-1, with no clear D. The clonotype comes from a young woman with acute or convalescent COVID-19. The sequencing sample was made of peripheral blood. DNA of the CDR3: TGCGCCAGCAGCCAAGCACAGCAAACCATGAACACTGAAGCTTTCTTT. Amino acids: CASSQAQQTMNTEAFF.